The sequence of this T cell receptor beta chain was determined in a study of cytotoxic CD8 clonotypes in ibrutinib-treated CLL. Study summary: The sample average was 255,043 productive templates and approximately 94,000 productive rearrangements. The study's findings and limits: Sustained-remission and progressing patients diverged in sampling times. On treatment, the uncommon public clonotypes contracted or remained stable. Clonality climbed at ibrutinib response, then dropped toward baseline at progression.

On this clone itself: Its matching antigen is unknown. A read error may account for a junction end that differs from germline.

The data were produced by immunoSEQ multiplex PCR, yet TCRdb's version contains in-frame clones alone and is incomplete. The table shows more than 85,000 clones, with about 72% occurring only once. This TCR was recovered from a human donor with chronic lymphocytic leukemia. The sample in question was PBMCs, obtained after 12 months of ibrutinib treatment.

In nucleotides, the CDR3 is TGCGCCAGCAGCCAAGACACAAATACGCAGTATTTT. Translated, it gives CASSQDTNTQYF. The chain has TRBV4-3 and TRBJ2-3; D unclear. The germline gives CDR1 LGHNA, CDR2 YSLEER. CDR3 length: 12 residues.